Presented here are 21 T cell receptor beta chains from one specimen sequenced in a study of CD8+ T cells in alopecia areata. Isolated RNA was reverse transcribed into cDNA used as the sequencing template. Here immunoSEQ multiplex PCR was the method, and the copy in TCRdb shows in-frame clones only, minus some. Counted here are approximately 63,000 clones, roughly 57% occurring once; the ten biggest clones make up approximately 19%. The material sequenced was CD8+ T cells sorted from blood, taken at week 0. The receptors here all came from a human donor with alopecia areata.

The rearrangement links TRBV6-5 to TRBJ2-1, with TRBD2 matching over 8 bases. The V gene end was trimmed by 4 bases and the J gene end by 6 bases; junction bases not matched to a gene: 2. CDR1 MNHEY and CDR2 SVGAGI come from the germline V gene. There are 13 residues in the CDR3. CDR3 sequence (DNA): TGTGCCAGCAGTTTACGGGGGGGCAATGAGCAGTTCTTC. Its protein is CASSLRGGNEQFF.

The CDR3 nucleotides read TGTGCCAGCAGCTTGGTCTCGGGGACCGAAGAAAAGAGGGACACTGAAGCTTTCTTT. It specifies CASSLVSGTEEKRDTEAFF. This chain connects TRBV5-6 to TRBJ1-1; D is perhaps TRBD1 (5 bases). The V and J ends lost 0 bases and 3 bases respectively, with 24 bases between them. The CDR3 contains 19 residues. CDR1 and CDR2 (germline): SGHDT, YYEEEE.

This clone came up a few times. V usage is TRBV29-1 and J usage is TRBJ2-1; 12 bases fit TRBD2. Germline-derived CDR1 and CDR2 are SQVTM and ANQGSEA. The CDR3 runs to 14 residues. The V gene end was trimmed by 6 bases and the J gene end by 4 bases; junction bases not matched to a gene: 4. The CDR3 spells CSVEGLAGYNEQFF. In DNA form, the CDR3 reads TGCAGCGTCGAGGGACTAGCGGGTTACAATGAGCAGTTCTTC.

The chain carries TRBV11-2 and TRBJ2-7, with D possibly matching TRBD2 (5 bases). The V end lost 6 bases, the J end lost 2 bases, and 11 bases lay between the germline ends. Germline CDR1 SGHAT, CDR2 FQNNGV. CDR3 length: 13 amino acids. The CDR3 reads CASSEGSAYEQYF. In DNA, the CDR3 is TGTGCCAGCAGTGAGGGAAGCGCCTACGAGCAGTACTTC.

V and J are TRBV5-4 and TRBJ2-1; the D gene is possibly TRBD1 (6 bases). The CDR3 covers 11 residues. V was shortened by 4 bases and J by 10 bases, with 9 bases between the two germline ends. Germline V gene sequence: CDR1 SGHNT, CDR2 YYREEE (reference sequence). Here the CDR3 reads CASSPGQEQFF. The CDR3 nucleotides read TGTGCCAGCAGCCCCGGACAGGAGCAGTTCTTC.

This chain joins TRBV30 and TRBJ2-1; D remains ambiguous. CDR1 and CDR2 (germline): GTSNPN, SVGIG (reference sequence). V was cut by 5 bases and J by 0 bases, with 8 bases left in between. The CDR3 loop spans 13 amino acids. The CDR3 spells CAWADSSYNEQFF. The DNA for the CDR3 is TGTGCCTGGGCGGATAGCTCCTACAATGAGCAGTTCTTC.

This rearrangement joins TRBV6-5 to TRBJ1-2; D gene unclear. The CDR3 extends over 15 amino acids. From germline, CDR1 is MNHEY and CDR2 SVGAGI. Trimming took off 4 bases at V and 3 bases at J, with 15 bases between the two ends. The CDR3 region is CASSSLARADYGYTF. In nucleotides, the CDR3 is TGTGCCAGCAGTTCCCTTGCACGGGCAGACTATGGCTACACCTTC.

This clone was picked up a small number of times. This sequence joins TRBV29-1 and TRBJ1-1, with 7 bases that match TRBD1. The germline gives CDR1 SQVTM, CDR2 ANQGSEA. The CDR3 sequence is 12 residues long. With V trimmed by 3 bases and J by 4 bases, 2 bases remained unmatched. CDR3 amino acids: CSVDSGGTEAFF. The CDR3 DNA follows: TGCAGCGTTGACTCAGGGGGCACTGAAGCTTTCTTT.

Only a few counts were recorded for this clone. The chain is built from TRBV19 and TRBJ1-4, with 7 bases identical to TRBD1. CDR1 LNHDA and CDR2 SQIVND come from the germline V gene (reference sequence). Losses at the gene ends were 5 bases for V and 4 bases for J; bases not matched to a gene: 10. The CDR3 totals 16 residues. The CDR3 nucleotides are TGTGCCAGTAGTCGGTCACTCGGGACAGTTAATGAAAAACTGTTTTTT. Translated: CASSRSLGTVNEKLFF.

This clone was counted between two and nine times. The chain links TRBV13 to TRBJ2-5; 12 bases agree with TRBD2. Germline V gene lookup returns CDR1 PRHDT and CDR2 FYEKMQ (reference sequence). This CDR3 comprises 16 residues. V was pared by 5 bases and J by 1 base, with 5 bases of the junction left unmatched. The CDR3 nucleotides read TGTGCCAGCAGCCTCGGACTAGCGGGACTCCAAGAGACCCAGTACTTC. Protein sequence: CASSLGLAGLQETQYF.

The chain joins TRBV27 to TRBJ2-3; D is possibly TRBD2 (7 bases). The CDR3 runs 18 residues. V gave up 2 bases and J gave up 1 base, with 19 bases separating them. Per germline, CDR1 MNHEY and CDR2 SMNVEV (reference sequence). CDR3 sequence reads: CASSLLGWRGPGTDTQYF. The CDR3, as DNA: TGTGCCAGCAGTTTACTCGGGTGGCGGGGGCCCGGCACAGATACGCAGTATTTT.

V and J are TRBV2 and TRBJ2-4; D unresolved. This CDR3 spans 14 amino acids. Germline V CDR1 and CDR2: SNHLY, FYNNEI. The germline V and J ends were trimmed by 8 bases and 5 bases, with 16 bases remaining between them. The CDR3 DNA is TGTGCCAGCGTGCGTGGGGTAGGCCAAAACATTCAGTACTTC. Protein product: CASVRGVGQNIQYF.

The CDR3 DNA reads TGCGCCAGCAGCCCCGACTGGGGAAACCAAGAGACCCAGTACTTC. Translation gives CASSPDWGNQETQYF. This chain links TRBV4-3 with TRBJ2-5; D is undetermined. CDR1 and CDR2 (germline): LGHNA, YSLEER. The V end was cut by 4 bases, the J end by 0 bases, with 12 bases between. CDR3 length: 15 residues.

CDR3 protein: CASSLESVETQYF. In DNA, the CDR3 is TGTGCCAGCAGCTTGGAGTCAGTGGAGACCCAGTACTTC. V usage is TRBV5-4 and J usage is TRBJ2-5; unclear D gene. V was trimmed by 0 bases and J by 5 bases, leaving 8 bases between them. The CDR3 runs 13 residues. Germline CDR1 SGHNT, CDR2 YYREEE (reference sequence).

In its sample, this clone was seen a few times. The chain carries TRBV6-5 and TRBJ2-1; perhaps TRBD2 as D (5 bases). The germline V and J ends were trimmed by 2 bases and 0 bases, with 8 bases remaining between them. Germline CDR1 reads MNHEY; CDR2 reads SVGAGI. This CDR3 spans 15 amino acids. The CDR3 sequence: CASSYNGNSYNEQFF. The CDR3, as DNA: TGTGCCAGCAGTTACAACGGGAACTCCTACAATGAGCAGTTCTTC.

This chain connects TRBV29-1 to TRBJ1-1, with TRBD1 matching over 10 bases. CDR3 length: 12 residues. CDR1 and CDR2 from the germline V gene are SQVTM and ANQGSEA. V was pared by 8 bases and J by 10 bases, with 10 bases of the junction left unmatched. The CDR3 coding sequence is TGCAGCACTGAATCGGGACAGGGGAGAGCTTTCTTT. Translation gives CSTESGQGRAFF.

The chain is built from TRBV29-1 and TRBJ2-6; 8 bases agree with TRBD1. The CDR3 sequence is 14 residues long. Losses at the gene ends were 7 bases for V and 2 bases for J; bases not matched to a gene: 4. Germline V gene sequence: CDR1 SQVTM, CDR2 ANQGSEA. CDR3: CSALDRAGANVLTF. The DNA of the CDR3 is TGCAGCGCCTTGGACAGGGCTGGGGCCAACGTCCTGACTTTC.

The chain uses TRBV28 and TRBJ2-6; D is perhaps TRBD2 (6 bases). Trimming left V 4 bases short and J 2 bases short, with 12 bases between. Germline CDR1 is MDHEN and CDR2 is SYDVKM. This CDR3 has 16 amino acids. The CDR3 sequence is CASSWRGNTGANVLTF. CDR3 nucleotides: TGTGCCAGCAGTTGGAGGGGTAATACTGGGGCCAACGTCCTGACTTTC.

This chain links TRBV6-6 with TRBJ2-3; unclear D gene. The CDR3 covers 13 residues. Germline CDR1 is MNHNY and CDR2 is SVGAGI (reference sequence). V lost 2 bases and J lost 3, with 6 bases in between. The DNA of the CDR3 is TGTGCCAGCAGTTACAGGGTTACAGATACGCAGTATTTT. It yields the protein CASSYRVTDTQYF.

V is TRBV30 and J is TRBJ2-2, with D perhaps matching TRBD1 (6 bases). CDR1 is GTSNPN, CDR2 SVGIG, per germline (reference sequence). Trimming shortened V by 5 bases and J by 1 base, and 8 bases separated the two germline ends. The CDR3 has 13 amino acids. The CDR3 sequence: CAWSTGNTGELFF. CDR3 DNA: TGTGCCTGGTCGACAGGGAACACCGGGGAGCTGTTTTTT.

V usage is TRBV7-9 and J usage is TRBJ1-2; D might be TRBD1 (5 bases). The CDR3 totals 16 residues. The V and J ends lost 4 bases and 6 bases respectively, with 21 bases between them. Germline loops: CDR1 SEHNR, CDR2 FQNEAQ (reference sequence). CDR3 nucleotide sequence: TGTGCCAGCAGCTCCCAGGGACCAGAGGGCCCTGATGGCTACACCTTC. Translated, it gives CASSSQGPEGPDGYTF.